The 2 T cell receptor beta chains reported below all come from one sample, sequenced in a study of OX40 agonist ivuxolimab in advanced cancers. Using immunoSEQ multiplex PCR, the repertoire was profiled, and TCRdb retains in-frame clones only, with some absent. Of about 10,000 clones listed, around 80% are singletons. The sample in question was CD4+ or CD8+ T cells sorted from blood, obtained in a trial of the OX40 agonist ivuxolimab. The receptors here all came from an adult with an advanced solid tumor such as melanoma, head and neck, liver or kidney cancer.

The chain employs TRBV15 and TRBJ2-1; no firm D call. Per the germline V gene, CDR1 is LNHNV and CDR2 is YYDKDF (reference sequence). The V end lost 6 bases, the J end lost 1 base, and 7 bases lay between the germline ends. There are 13 residues in the CDR3. The CDR3 bases are TGTGCCACCAGGGAAGGGTCCTACAATGAGCAGTTCTTC. It specifies CATREGSYNEQFF.

This clone has just a few counts. The chain uses TRBV7-9 and TRBJ2-7; 7 nucleotides align to TRBD2. The CDR3 length is 14 residues. Germline assignment: CDR1 SEHNR and CDR2 FQNEAQ (reference sequence). After removal of 10 bases from V and 2 bases from J, the junction contained 11 bases not matched to a gene. The CDR3: CAIDRSGAPYEQYF. CDR3 bases: TGTGCCATCGATCGCAGCGGGGCCCCCTACGAGCAGTACTTC.